This note documents a single TCR beta chain sequence. This sample also contains other DNA sequences that code for the same CDR3. The sample belongs to a study of blood T cell repertoires in COVID-19. Study details: Material from acute and convalescent COVID-19 was sourced from the United States, Italy and Spain.

In the original workflow: Nucleated cell number was recorded as an estimate derived from reference gene primer amplification. TCRdb's table, derived via immunoSEQ multiplex PCR, lists solely in-frame clones and lacks some. V and J calls and clone size follow that table, whereas D and trimming were derived from the DNA. The table has approximately 440,000 clones, around 91% seen once. The age range of participants was roughly 18 to 90 years, with residence in around 22 US areas. For recovered donors of Cohort 3, there were two negative PCRs, clearance, or symptom resolution. The sequence was obtained from a man in his late teens or twenties who had recovered from COVID-19. The sequenced sample consisted of PBMCs or T cells enriched from blood (not recorded which).

CDR3 protein: CAWSVPGNSNQPQHF. The CDR3 bases are TGTGCCTGGAGTGTACCGGGGAACAGCAATCAGCCCCAGCATTTT. The gene calls are TRBV30 and TRBJ1-5; D remains ambiguous. The CDR3 extends over 15 amino acids. Per the germline V gene, CDR1 is GTSNPN and CDR2 is SVGIG (reference sequence). The V end was cut by 0 bases, the J end by 1 base, with 10 bases between.